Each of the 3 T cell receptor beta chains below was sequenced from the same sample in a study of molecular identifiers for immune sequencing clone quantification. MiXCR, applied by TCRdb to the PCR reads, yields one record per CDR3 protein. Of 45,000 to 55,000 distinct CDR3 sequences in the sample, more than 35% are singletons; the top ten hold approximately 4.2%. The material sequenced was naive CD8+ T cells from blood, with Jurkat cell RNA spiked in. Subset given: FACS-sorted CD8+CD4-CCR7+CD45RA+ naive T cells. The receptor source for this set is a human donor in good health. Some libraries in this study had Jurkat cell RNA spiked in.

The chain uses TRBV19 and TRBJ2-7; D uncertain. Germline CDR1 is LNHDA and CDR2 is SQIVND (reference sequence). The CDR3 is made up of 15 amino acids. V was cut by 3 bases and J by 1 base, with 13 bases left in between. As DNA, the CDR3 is TGTGCCAGTAGTATTTTTTTAGGGCCTTCCTACGAGCAGTACTTC. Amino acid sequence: CASSIFLGPSYEQYF. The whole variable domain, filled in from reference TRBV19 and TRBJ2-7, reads DGGITQSPKYLFRKEGQNVTLSCEQNLNHDAMYWYRQDPGQGLRLIYYSQIVNDFQKGDIAEGYSVSREKKESFPLTVTSAQKNPTAFYLCASSIFLGPSYEQYFGPGTRLTVT.

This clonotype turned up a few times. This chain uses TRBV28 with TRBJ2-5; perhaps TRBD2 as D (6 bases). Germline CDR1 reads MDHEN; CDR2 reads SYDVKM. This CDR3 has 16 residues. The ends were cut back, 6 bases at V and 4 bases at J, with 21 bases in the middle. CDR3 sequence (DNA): TGTGCCAGCAGGCCTTTGGGGGAGGTAGGGGTAGAGACCCAGTACTTC. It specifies CASRPLGEVGVETQYF.

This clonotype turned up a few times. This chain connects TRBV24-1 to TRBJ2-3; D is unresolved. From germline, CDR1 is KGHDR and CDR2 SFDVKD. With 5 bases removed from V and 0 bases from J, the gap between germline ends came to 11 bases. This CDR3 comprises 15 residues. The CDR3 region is CATSGRAYSTDTQYF. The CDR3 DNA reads TGTGCCACCAGTGGAAGGGCGTACAGCACAGATACGCAGTATTTT.